Shown below are 24 T cell receptor beta chains from a single sample sequenced in a study of shared clonotypes between healthy human individuals. Naive CD8 cells lacked CD45RO and underwent positive selection for CCR7, leaving out terminally differentiated effector memory CD45RA+ cells. Clones were sequenced by immunoSEQ multiplex PCR, and TCRdb holds only the in-frame ones, with some missing. The sample has millions of clones, about 95% seen once. Sequencing input: naive CD8+ T cells sorted from blood. These receptors were taken from a young man in good health.

This chain joins TRBV6-1 and TRBJ1-4, with D maybe TRBD1 (6 bases). Trimming took 6 bases from V and 7 from J, leaving 15 bases between them. The germline CDR1 and CDR2 sequences are MNHNS and SASEGT. CDR3 length: 14 amino acids. The CDR3 protein is CASSPTGYSEKLFF. CDR3 DNA sequence: TGTGCCAGCAGCCCGACAGGCTACAGTGAAAAACTGTTTTTT.

Turning to this clone: This sample also contains other DNA sequences that code for the same CDR3. J is TRBJ2-7 and V is TRBV27; TRBD2 aligns across 7 bases. Germline V gives CDR1 MNHEY, CDR2 SMNVEV (reference sequence). The CDR3 is 13 residues long. J lost 4 bases, V lost 5 bases, and 5 bases had no gene match. This CDR3 reads CASSLRLAYEQYF. CDR3 nucleotides: TGTGCCAGCAGTCTTAGACTAGCTTACGAGCAGTACTTC.

This clone was seen a few times. The genes are TRBV14 and TRBJ1-5; D gene uncertain. This CDR3 is 16 amino acids long. CDR1 is SGHDN and CDR2 is FVKESK in the germline V gene. The V end lost 0 bases, the J end lost 5 bases, and 14 bases lay between the germline ends. The CDR3 spells CASSQDGGQPYQPQHF. The CDR3 DNA follows: TGTGCCAGCAGCCAAGATGGCGGCCAGCCTTATCAGCCCCAGCATTTT.

CDR3 amino acids: CASSRPQGYGYTF. The CDR3 nucleotides are TGTGCCAGCAGCCGTCCCCAGGGCTATGGCTACACCTTC. This chain links TRBV7-9 with TRBJ1-2; a possible D gene is TRBD1 (5 bases). V was shortened by 5 bases and J by 4 bases, with 11 bases between the two germline ends. Germline-derived CDR1 and CDR2 are SEHNR and FQNEAQ (reference sequence). This CDR3 has 13 residues. The variable domain in full, with the rest retrieved from reference TRBV7-9 and TRBJ1-2, is DTGVSQNPRHKITKRGQNVTFRCDPISEHNRLYWYRQTLGQGPEFLTYFQNEAQLEKSRLLSDRFSAERPKGSFSTLEIQRTEQGDSAMYLCASSRPQGYGYTFGSGTRLTVV.

The V gene is TRBV5-6, the J gene TRBJ2-7, with D possibly matching TRBD1 (6 bases). The CDR3 covers 14 residues. CDR1 and CDR2 from the germline V gene are SGHDT and YYEEEE. V lost 3 bases, J lost 3 bases, and 13 bases lay in between. CDR3 bases: TGTGCCAGCAGCTACGGACAGATGGACTACGAGCAGTACTTC. Its translation is CASSYGQMDYEQYF.

The rearrangement joins TRBV2 to TRBJ1-4; 8 bases agree with TRBD1. Trimming removed 0 bases from V and 5 bases from J; junction bases left unmatched: 8. The germline gives CDR1 SNHLY, CDR2 FYNNEI. The CDR3 totals 17 residues. This CDR3 reads CASSEAGDRGENEKLFF. In DNA form, the CDR3 reads TGTGCCAGCAGTGAAGCGGGAGACAGGGGCGAAAATGAAAAACTGTTTTTT.

J is TRBJ1-2 and V is TRBV5-1; 9 bases are a match to TRBD1. The CDR3 runs 16 residues. CDR1 is SGHRS, CDR2 YFSETQ, per germline. Trimming took 3 bases from V and 4 from J; bases not matched to a gene: 10. CDR3 sequence reads: CASSSIGTGSVYGYTF. DNA of the CDR3: TGCGCCAGCAGCTCAATAGGGACAGGGTCTGTCTATGGCTACACCTTC.

This rearrangement joins TRBV5-6 to TRBJ2-5; TRBD2 matches 9 bases. After removal of 4 bases from V and 5 bases from J, the junction contained 12 bases not matched to a gene. The CDR3 totals 16 residues. CDR1 and CDR2 from the germline V gene are SGHDT and YYEEEE. CDR3 bases: TGTGCCAGCAGCCAAGTAAGACTAGCGGACGGGGAGACCCAGTACTTC. Translating it yields CASSQVRLADGETQYF.

This chain joins TRBV13 and TRBJ2-1, with D hard to call. The CDR3 has 11 residues. Trimming pared 4 bases from V and 8 bases from J, leaving 6 bases between. Germline CDR1 reads PRHDT; CDR2 reads FYEKMQ (reference sequence). In DNA form, the CDR3 reads TGTGCCAGCAGCTCCACGGATGAGCAGTTCTTC. Its protein product is CASSSTDEQFF.

Remarks on this clone: The same CDR3 also results from other DNA sequences found in this sample. The J gene is TRBJ2-7, the V gene TRBV13; D is undetermined. The V end lost 0 bases, the J end lost 5 bases, and 8 bases lay between the germline ends. Germline lookup yields CDR1 PRHDT and CDR2 FYEKMQ (reference sequence). CDR3 length equals 13 residues. Here the CDR3 reads CASSLGGLDEQYF. The CDR3 DNA sequence: TGTGCCAGCAGCTTAGGGGGGTTGGACGAGCAGTACTTC.

CDR3 DNA: TGTGCCAGCAGTTTAGCGGGGGACACCTACGAGCAGTACTTC. The encoded protein is CASSLAGDTYEQYF. The chain links TRBV28 to TRBJ2-7, with D perhaps matching TRBD2 (7 bases). CDR3 length: 14 amino acids. The germline CDR1 and CDR2 sequences are MDHEN and SYDVKM. Trimming removed 2 bases at V and 2 bases at J, with 10 bases between.

The gene calls are TRBV9 and TRBJ2-3; 10 bases match TRBD2. With 3 bases clipped from V and 4 bases from J, the junction kept 2 bases outside the gene matches. Germline V CDR1 and CDR2: SGDLS, YYNGEE. This CDR3 has 14 residues. The CDR3 DNA sequence: TGTGCCAGCAGCGAGGGACTAGCGCCAGATACGCAGTATTTT. Translating it yields CASSEGLAPDTQYF.

The J gene is TRBJ2-7, the V gene TRBV13; 10 bases line up with TRBD1. From germline, CDR1 is PRHDT and CDR2 FYEKMQ (reference sequence). V trimming: 2 bases; J trimming: 5 bases; junction bases outside the gene matches: 3. The CDR3 extends over 14 amino acids. The CDR3 bases are TGTGCCAGCAGCTTACGTGGACAGGGGGACGAGCAGTACTTC. It is translated as CASSLRGQGDEQYF.

CDR3 region: CASSVGEGTRMNTEAFF. CDR3 DNA sequence: TGTGCCAGCAGCGTAGGAGAGGGGACGCGGATGAACACTGAAGCTTTCTTT. This chain joins TRBV9 and TRBJ1-1; TRBD1 is a possible D gene (5 bases). The germline gives CDR1 SGDLS, CDR2 YYNGEE. V was clipped by 0 bases and J by 0 bases, with 15 bases between them. The CDR3 covers 17 residues. The entire variable domain, with the rest obtained from reference TRBV9 and TRBJ1-1, is as follows: DSGVTQTPKHLITATGQRVTLRCSPRSGDLSVYWYQQSLDQGLQFLIQYYNGEERAKGNILERFSAQQFPDLHSELNLSSLELGDSALYFCASSVGEGTRMNTEAFFGQGTRLTVV.

J is TRBJ2-5 and V is TRBV6-6, with D perhaps TRBD1 (5 bases). Trimming left V 1 base short and J 5 bases short, with 17 bases between. Germline CDR1 is MNHNY and CDR2 is SVGAGI (reference sequence). CDR3 size: 16 residues. CDR3 sequence (DNA): TGTGCCAGCAGTTACTTTCCCCAGGGCGGTCAGGAGACCCAGTACTTC. It specifies CASSYFPQGGQETQYF.

The V and J genes are TRBV9 and TRBJ1-6, with no clear D. V was trimmed by 4 bases and J by 7 bases, leaving 12 bases between them. The CDR3 is made up of 14 amino acids. Germline lookup yields CDR1 SGDLS and CDR2 YYNGEE. As DNA, the CDR3 is TGTGCCAGCAGCCCGTCGATTGAGAATTCACCCCTCCACTTT. Residues: CASSPSIENSPLHF.

The chain combines TRBV30 with TRBJ2-7; 9 nucleotides match TRBD2. This CDR3 has 14 amino acids. Unmatched junction bases numbered 3, after V lost 1 base and J lost 2 bases. Per the germline V gene, CDR1 is GTSNPN and CDR2 is SVGIG (reference sequence). CDR3 bases: TGTGCCTGGAGTGATAGCGGGGGTGCCTACGAGCAGTACTTC. It codes for CAWSDSGGAYEQYF.

The chain recombines TRBV30 with TRBJ1-4; D ambiguous. Per the germline V gene, CDR1 is GTSNPN and CDR2 is SVGIG (reference sequence). CDR3 length: 15 residues. Between the trimmed V and J ends, which lost 2 bases and 7 bases, there was a span of 17 bases. The CDR3 here is CAWSPSSPWTEKLFF. The CDR3 region has the DNA TGTGCCTGGAGTCCGTCGTCCCCCTGGACTGAAAAACTGTTTTTT.

The chain has TRBV27 and TRBJ1-5; D call uncertain. This CDR3 is built from 14 residues. V dropped 0 bases and J dropped 7 bases, with 10 bases sitting between them. The V gene's germline CDR1 is MNHEY and CDR2 SMNVEV (reference sequence). CDR3 in amino acids: CASSLSFRGQPQHF. As DNA, the CDR3 is TGTGCCAGCAGTTTATCGTTCCGAGGACAGCCCCAGCATTTT.

The chain is built from TRBV9 and TRBJ1-3; D remains ambiguous. V gave up 3 bases and J gave up 3 bases, with 7 bases separating them. This CDR3 contains 13 residues. The germline V gene encodes CDR1 SGDLS and CDR2 YYNGEE. CDR3 region: CASSETSGNTIYF. CDR3 in DNA: TGTGCCAGCAGCGAGACGAGTGGAAACACCATATATTTT.

This clone was seen a single time. V usage is TRBV6-5 and J usage is TRBJ2-1, with TRBD2 matching 8 bases. The length of the CDR3 is 15 residues. Trimming removed 2 bases from V and 5 bases from J; junction bases left unmatched: 5. Germline-derived CDR1 and CDR2 are MNHEY and SVGAGI. Here the CDR3 reads CASSYASGLDNEQFF. The CDR3, as DNA: TGTGCCAGCAGTTACGCTAGCGGGCTCGACAATGAGCAGTTCTTC.

The chain has TRBV5-1 and TRBJ1-1; D uncertain. V was shortened by 0 bases and J by 7 bases, with 7 bases between the two germline ends. The CDR3 contains 12 residues. Germline V gives CDR1 SGHRS, CDR2 YFSETQ. The CDR3 loop reads CASSLVSDEAFF. CDR3 bases: TGCGCCAGCAGCTTGGTTTCGGATGAAGCTTTCTTT.

This clone came up once. The CDR3 protein is CASSLWGVGAGGGDTQYF. Here the CDR3 DNA reads TGTGCCAGCAGCTTGTGGGGCGTTGGAGCGGGAGGAGGAGATACGCAGTATTTT. The chain carries TRBV11-2 and TRBJ2-3; 9 positions match TRBD2. This CDR3 region has 18 residues. V gave up 3 bases and J gave up 5 bases; unmatched junction bases: 15. Germline V gene data show CDR1 as SGHAT and CDR2 as FQNNGV.

The gene calls are TRBV6-6 and TRBJ2-3, with D possibly being TRBD2 (6 bases). The germline gives CDR1 MNHNY, CDR2 SVGAGI (reference sequence). The CDR3 runs 12 residues. Trimming took 6 bases from V and 4 from J, leaving 8 bases between them. CDR3 bases: TGTGCCAGCAGCTTAGCGGCAGATACGCAGTATTTT. It encodes CASSLAADTQYF.